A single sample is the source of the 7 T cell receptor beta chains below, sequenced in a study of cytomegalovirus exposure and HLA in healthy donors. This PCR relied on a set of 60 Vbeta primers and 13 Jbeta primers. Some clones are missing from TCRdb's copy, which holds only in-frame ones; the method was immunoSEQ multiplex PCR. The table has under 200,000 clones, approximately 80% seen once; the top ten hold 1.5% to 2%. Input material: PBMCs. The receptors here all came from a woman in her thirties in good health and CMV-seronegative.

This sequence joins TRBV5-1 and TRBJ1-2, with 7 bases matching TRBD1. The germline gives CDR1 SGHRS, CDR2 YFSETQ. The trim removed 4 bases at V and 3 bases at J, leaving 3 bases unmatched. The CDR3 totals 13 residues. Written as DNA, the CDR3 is TGCGCCAGCAGCCTCGGACAGGACTATGGCTACACCTTC. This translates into CASSLGQDYGYTF.

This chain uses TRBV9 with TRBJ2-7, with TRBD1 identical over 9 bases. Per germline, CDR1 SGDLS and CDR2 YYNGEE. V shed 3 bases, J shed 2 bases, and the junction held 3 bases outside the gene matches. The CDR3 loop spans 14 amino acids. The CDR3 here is CASSADRGTYEQYF. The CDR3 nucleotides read TGTGCCAGCAGCGCGGACAGGGGAACCTACGAGCAGTACTTC. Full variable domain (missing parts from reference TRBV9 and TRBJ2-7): DSGVTQTPKHLITATGQRVTLRCSPRSGDLSVYWYQQSLDQGLQFLIQYYNGEERAKGNILERFSAQQFPDLHSELNLSSLELGDSALYFCASSADRGTYEQYFGPGTRLTVT.

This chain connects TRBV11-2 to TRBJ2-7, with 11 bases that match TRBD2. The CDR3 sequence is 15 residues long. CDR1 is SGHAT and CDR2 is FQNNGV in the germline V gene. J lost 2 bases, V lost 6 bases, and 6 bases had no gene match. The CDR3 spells CASRPTSGRPYEQYF. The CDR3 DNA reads TGTGCCAGCAGACCCACTAGCGGGAGACCCTACGAGCAGTACTTC.

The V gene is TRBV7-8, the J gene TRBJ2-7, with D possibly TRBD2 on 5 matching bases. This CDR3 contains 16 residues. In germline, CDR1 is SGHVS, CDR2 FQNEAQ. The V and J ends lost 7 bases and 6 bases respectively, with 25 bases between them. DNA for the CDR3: TGTGCCAGCAACATGAGGAGGAGTGGGAGCCCCTCCGAGCAGTACTTC. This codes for CASNMRRSGSPSEQYF.

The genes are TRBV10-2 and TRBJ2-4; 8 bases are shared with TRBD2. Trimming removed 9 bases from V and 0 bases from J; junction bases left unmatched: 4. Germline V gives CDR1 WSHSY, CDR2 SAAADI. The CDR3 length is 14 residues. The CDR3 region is CASYGGVAKNIQYF. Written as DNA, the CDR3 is TGCGCCAGTTACGGGGGGGTAGCCAAAAACATTCAGTACTTC.

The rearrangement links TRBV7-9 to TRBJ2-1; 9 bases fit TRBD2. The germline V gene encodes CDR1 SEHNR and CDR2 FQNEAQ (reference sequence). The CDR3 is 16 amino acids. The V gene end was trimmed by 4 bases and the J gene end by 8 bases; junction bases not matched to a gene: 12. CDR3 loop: CASSSPLGGGADEQFF. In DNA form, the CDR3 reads TGTGCCAGCAGCTCGCCCCTCGGCGGGGGGGCCGATGAGCAGTTCTTC. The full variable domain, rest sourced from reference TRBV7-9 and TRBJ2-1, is DTGVSQNPRHKITKRGQNVTFRCDPISEHNRLYWYRQTLGQGPEFLTYFQNEAQLEKSRLLSDRFSAERPKGSFSTLEIQRTEQGDSAMYLCASSSPLGGGADEQFFGPGTRLTVL.

The CDR3 loop is CASSLGVGGPGDEQFF. CDR3 in DNA: TGTGCCAGCAGTTTAGGGGTGGGAGGGCCTGGGGATGAGCAGTTCTTC. The rearrangement uses TRBV28 and TRBJ2-1, with 7 positions matching TRBD2. The CDR3 consists of 16 residues. Trimming at V came to 2 bases and at J to 8 bases, leaving 12 bases not matched to a gene. Germline assignment: CDR1 MDHEN and CDR2 SYDVKM.